The 15 T cell receptor beta chains presented below share a single source sample, sequenced in a study of cytomegalovirus exposure and HLA in healthy donors. 60 Vbeta and 13 Jbeta primers were used in PCR. Data came from immunoSEQ multiplex PCR; TCRdb stores just in-frame clones and leaves some out. The sample consists of roughly 88,000 clones, about three quarters of them appearing once. Material for sequencing was PBMCs. The receptors shown here come from a man aged 30-40 years in good health and CMV-seropositive.

V is TRBV6-1 and J is TRBJ2-2, with 11 bases fitting TRBD1. The length of the CDR3 is 14 residues. The trim removed 9 bases at V and 6 bases at J, leaving 6 bases unmatched. Germline loops: CDR1 MNHNS, CDR2 SASEGT. The CDR3 spells CASPGTGGAGELFF. For the CDR3, the DNA is TGTGCCAGTCCTGGGACAGGGGGAGCCGGGGAGCTGTTTTTT.

The genes are TRBV5-4 and TRBJ2-5; possibly TRBD2 for D (6 bases). Trimming removed 3 bases from V and 2 bases from J, with 23 bases in between. Germline V gene lookup returns CDR1 SGHNT and CDR2 YYREEE (reference sequence). The CDR3 has 18 amino acids. This chain's CDR3 is CASSYPRSGGMEQETQYF. The DNA of the CDR3 is TGTGCCAGCAGCTACCCCCGGTCGGGCGGGATGGAACAAGAGACCCAGTACTTC.

The chain combines TRBV2 with TRBJ1-5; perhaps TRBD1 as D (5 bases). The CDR3 length is 15 residues. Trimming removed 5 bases at V and 6 bases at J, with 17 bases between. Germline V gene lookup returns CDR1 SNHLY and CDR2 FYNNEI. CDR3 DNA: TGTGCCAGCAGTCGGAAAGGGGCCTCGGGTCAGCCCCAGCATTTT. Translating gives CASSRKGASGQPQHF.

The V call is TRBV19, the J call TRBJ1-1; the match to TRBD1 covers 7 bases. V lost 9 bases, J lost 5 bases, and 9 bases stayed unmatched. Germline values: CDR1 LNHDA, CDR2 SQIVND (reference sequence). This CDR3 spans 13 amino acids. The CDR3 bases are TGTGCCAGCAAGACAGGGAATAAGACTGAAGCTTTCTTT. It codes for CASKTGNKTEAFF.

This clone has a handful of counts. The rearrangement joins TRBV9 to TRBJ2-5; D possibly corresponds to TRBD2 (6 bases). V was shortened by 0 bases and J by 5 bases, with 14 bases between the two germline ends. Germline V gene sequence: CDR1 SGDLS, CDR2 YYNGEE. The CDR3 is 15 residues long. The CDR3 bases are TGTGCCAGCAGCGTAGTAGGGACCGGAGGGGAGACCCAGTACTTC. Protein product: CASSVVGTGGETQYF.

This clone was counted between two and nine times. J is TRBJ2-3 and V is TRBV6-6, with TRBD1 identical over 9 bases. CDR1 MNHNY and CDR2 SVGAGI come from the germline V gene (reference sequence). The CDR3 covers 15 residues. V trimming: 6 bases; J trimming: 2 bases; junction bases outside the gene matches: 6. CDR3 sequence: CASSGQGITTDTQYF. The CDR3 region has the DNA TGTGCCAGCAGCGGACAGGGGATTACCACAGATACGCAGTATTTT.

The chain has TRBV6-1 and TRBJ1-2; tentative D call: TRBD1 (6 bases). The germline V and J ends were trimmed by 6 bases and 1 base, with 15 bases remaining between them. This CDR3 region has 15 residues. In germline, CDR1 is MNHNS, CDR2 SASEGT. CDR3 amino acids: CASRSSGTFNYGYTF. The CDR3 DNA sequence: TGTGCCAGCAGGTCCTCCGGGACATTTAACTATGGCTACACCTTC.

The V and J genes are TRBV27 and TRBJ1-5, with D perhaps TRBD1 (6 bases). With 5 bases removed from V and 7 bases from J, the gap between germline ends came to 12 bases. The germline V gene encodes CDR1 MNHEY and CDR2 SMNVEV (reference sequence). The CDR3 runs 13 residues. CDR3 sequence: CASSPNRVQPQHF. The CDR3 DNA follows: TGTGCCAGCAGTCCTAACAGGGTGCAGCCCCAGCATTTT.

This clone occurred a few times. The rearrangement joins TRBV6-5 to TRBJ1-5, with D maybe TRBD1 (5 bases). The CDR3 is 15 amino acids. V was trimmed by 2 bases and J by 1 base, leaving 9 bases between them. The V gene's germline CDR1 is MNHEY and CDR2 SVGAGI. CDR3 protein: CASSYGAGSNQPQHF. Here the CDR3 DNA reads TGTGCCAGCAGTTACGGGGCAGGGAGCAATCAGCCCCAGCATTTT.

The rearrangement joins TRBV4-2 to TRBJ1-2; D may be TRBD1 (5 bases). CDR3 length: 19 amino acids. The V gene lost 0 bases and the J gene lost 2 bases, with 22 bases spanning the gap. CDR1 and CDR2 from the germline V gene are LGHNA and YNFKEQ. CDR3 sequence: CASSQDGAGGKVWNYGYTF. Written as DNA, the CDR3 is TGTGCCAGCAGCCAAGATGGGGCCGGTGGAAAGGTGTGGAACTATGGCTACACCTTC.

This sequence joins TRBV19 and TRBJ1-1; 7 bases agree with TRBD1. The CDR3 contains 14 residues. The germline V gene encodes CDR1 LNHDA and CDR2 SQIVND (reference sequence). V was pared by 11 bases and J by 3 bases, with 12 bases of the junction left unmatched. The CDR3 reads CAASNLGQYTEAFF. The CDR3 DNA follows: TGTGCCGCCAGTAATTTGGGACAGTACACTGAAGCTTTCTTT.

This rearrangement joins TRBV19 to TRBJ2-1; a possible D gene is TRBD2 (5 bases). Germline V gives CDR1 LNHDA, CDR2 SQIVND (reference sequence). The V gene lost 5 bases and the J gene lost 0 bases, with 11 bases spanning the gap. The CDR3 is 15 amino acids. DNA for the CDR3: TGTGCCAGTAGTTCGACGGGGAGCTCCTACAATGAGCAGTTCTTC. Protein product: CASSSTGSSYNEQFF.

CDR3 nucleotides: TGTGCCAGCAGTCCGGACAGGGGGTCTCACAATGAGCAGTTCTTC. Translated: CASSPDRGSHNEQFF. The rearrangement links TRBV2 to TRBJ2-1, with 10 bases identical to TRBD1. This CDR3 has 15 amino acids. Germline CDR1 reads SNHLY; CDR2 reads FYNNEI. The junction had 6 bases not matched to a gene; V was cut back by 5 bases and J by 5 bases.

This rearrangement joins TRBV7-2 to TRBJ1-1, with a weak D call TRBD1 (5 bases). The CDR3 totals 13 residues. Germline V gene sequence: CDR1 SGHTA, CDR2 FQGNSA. Trimming took 7 bases from V and 5 from J, leaving 14 bases between them. CDR3 coding DNA: TGTGCCAGCACCTTGGGGGGGTGGACTGAAGCTTTCTTT. This translates into CASTLGGWTEAFF.

V gene TRBV2 combines with J gene TRBJ1-2; D is unclear. The V end was cut by 2 bases, the J end by 4 bases, with 8 bases between. CDR1 is SNHLY and CDR2 is FYNNEI in the germline V gene. This CDR3 spans 13 amino acids. The CDR3 loop is CASSEQNSYGYTF. The CDR3 nucleotides read TGTGCCAGCAGTGAACAGAATTCCTATGGCTACACCTTC.